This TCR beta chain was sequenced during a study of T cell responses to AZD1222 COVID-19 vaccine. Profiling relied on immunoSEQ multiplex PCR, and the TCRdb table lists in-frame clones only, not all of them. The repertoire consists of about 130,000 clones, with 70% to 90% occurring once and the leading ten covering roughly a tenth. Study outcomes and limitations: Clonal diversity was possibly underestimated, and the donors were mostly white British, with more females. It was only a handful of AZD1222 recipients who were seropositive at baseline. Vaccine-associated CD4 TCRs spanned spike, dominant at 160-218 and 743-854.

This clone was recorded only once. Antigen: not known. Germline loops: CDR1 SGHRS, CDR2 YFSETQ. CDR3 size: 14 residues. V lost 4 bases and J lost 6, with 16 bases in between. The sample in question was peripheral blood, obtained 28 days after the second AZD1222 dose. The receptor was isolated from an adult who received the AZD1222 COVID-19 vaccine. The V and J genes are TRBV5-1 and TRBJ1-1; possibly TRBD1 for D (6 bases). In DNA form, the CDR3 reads TGCGCCAGCAGCAAGGAAGGGGGTGGGGCTGAAGCTTTCTTT. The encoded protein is CASSKEGGGAEAFF.